Listed here are 4 T cell receptor beta chains from one sample, sequenced in a study of blood T cell repertoires in COVID-19. Sequencing used immunoSEQ multiplex PCR; TCRdb keeps in-frame clones, though not all of them. Of 350,000 to 450,000 clones listed, 87% are singletons. The sequencing sample was made of PBMCs or T cells enriched from blood (not recorded which). The receptors were sampled from a man in his forties in a cohort exposed to, infected with or recovered from COVID-19 (not recorded which).

The chain couples TRBV5-5 to TRBJ2-1, with unresolved D. The CDR3 has 13 residues. Germline values: CDR1 SGHKS, CDR2 YYEKEE (reference sequence). Trimming removed 0 bases at V and 8 bases at J, with 9 bases between. The CDR3 sequence is CASSLVAQDEQFF. DNA for the CDR3: TGTGCCAGCAGCTTGGTTGCCCAGGATGAGCAGTTCTTC.

The chain carries TRBV7-6 and TRBJ2-1; D not certain. Trimming took off 4 bases at V and 0 bases at J, with 10 bases between the two ends. This CDR3 spans 15 amino acids. CDR1 is SGHVS and CDR2 is FNYEAQ in the germline V gene. The CDR3 DNA is TGTGCCAGCAGCTCGAAGCGTAGCTCCTACAATGAGCAGTTCTTC. This translates into CASSSKRSSYNEQFF.

V usage is TRBV19 and J usage is TRBJ2-7; 8 bases map to TRBD2. The CDR3 loop spans 14 amino acids. V dropped 5 bases and J dropped 4; count of bases not matched to a gene: 7. The V gene's germline CDR1 is LNHDA and CDR2 SQIVND (reference sequence). As DNA, the CDR3 is TGTGCCAGTAGTTTAAGCGGGAGAGGGTACGAGCAGTACTTC. Protein: CASSLSGRGYEQYF. The variable domain in full, completed from reference TRBV19 and TRBJ2-7, reads DGGITQSPKYLFRKEGQNVTLSCEQNLNHDAMYWYRQDPGQGLRLIYYSQIVNDFQKGDIAEGYSVSREKKESFPLTVTSAQKNPTAFYLCASSLSGRGYEQYFGPGTRLTVT.

The J gene is TRBJ2-7, the V gene TRBV7-2; 9 positions match TRBD2. The junction had 3 bases not matched to a gene; V was cut back by 4 bases and J by 2 bases. The germline V gene encodes CDR1 SGHTA and CDR2 FQGNSA. This CDR3 has 14 residues. The CDR3 here is CASSWTSATYEQYF. CDR3 sequence (DNA): TGTGCCAGCAGCTGGACTAGCGCGACCTACGAGCAGTACTTC.